These T cell receptor beta chains were read from a single sample in a study of T-cell memory formation after mild COVID-19. In TCRdb, the 5' RACE reads were re-called with MiXCR into one record per CDR3 protein. The sample carries tens of thousands of distinct CDR3 sequences, around 13% recorded once. The sample was PBMCs or a T cell subset sorted from them (not recorded which). The receptors shown here come from a man between 18 and 35 years old who had mild COVID-19 (a few samples of this study predate the infection). Cell type and time point are not known. Each CDR3 is given with its conserved first and last residue. D genes are given only for firm matches. Some rows mark clone size as missing; the rest say once, few, many or name a class of expanded clone.

>TRBJ1-5|TRBV6-1|.|TRBD1
CASSEASMGQFNQPQHF
TGTGCCAGCAGTGAAGCCTCCATGGGACAGTTCAATCAGCCCCAGCATTTT
>TRBJ2-3|TRBV5-1|few|TRBD1
CASSLLRTGGPDTQYF
TGCGCCAGCAGCTTGTTACGGACAGGGGGCCCAGATACGCAGTATTTT
>TRBJ2-1|TRBV14|.|TRBD2
CASSQLRRGVYNEQFF
TGTGCCAGCAGCCAACTTAGGCGGGGGGTCTACAATGAGCAGTTCTTC
>TRBJ2-3|TRBV4-1|few|.
CASSQGRRGTDTQYF
TGCGCCAGCAGCCAAGGAAGGAGGGGCACAGATACGCAGTATTTT
>TRBJ2-3|TRBV2|.|.
CASCIGTLNTDTQYF
TGTGCCAGCTGTATTGGAACCCTTAACACAGATACGCAGTATTTT
>TRBJ2-1|TRBV6-5|few|TRBD2
CASSYGLAGNGDEQFF
TGTGCCAGCAGTTACGGACTAGCGGGGAACGGGGATGAGCAGTTCTTC
>TRBJ1-2|TRBV7-9|.|.
CASSYDTYGYTF
TGTGCCAGCAGCTATGACACCTATGGCTACACCTTC
>TRBJ2-1|TRBV4-1|.|TRBD1
CASSQAGQGARGEQFF
TGCGCCAGCAGCCAAGCGGGACAGGGGGCGCGTGGTGAGCAGTTCTTC
>TRBJ2-1|TRBV6-2/TRBV6-3|.|.
CAISRTAYNEQFF
TGTGCCATCTCAAGGACGGCCTACAATGAGCAGTTCTTC
>TRBJ2-1|TRBV3-1|few|TRBD2
CASSQGLALNEQFF
TGTGCCAGCAGCCAAGGACTAGCGCTCAATGAGCAGTTCTTC
>TRBJ2-3|TRBV4-1|.|.
CASSQDQFREGVSTDTQYF
TGCGCCAGCAGCCAAGACCAATTTCGGGAAGGGGTTAGCACAGATACGCAGTATTTT
>TRBJ2-3|TRBV4-1|.|.
CARSQRDEGYTDTQYF
TGCGCCAGAAGCCAGCGAGATGAGGGCTACACAGATACGCAGTATTTT
>TRBJ1-5|TRBV4-3|few|.
CASSQKPGSGGPQHF
TGCGCCAGCAGCCAGAAGCCAGGGTCCGGGGGGCCCCAGCATTTT
>TRBJ2-4|TRBV4-3|few|.
CASSQDRGAGPNIQYF
TGCGCCAGCAGCCAAGATCGAGGGGCAGGTCCAAACATTCAGTACTTC
>TRBJ2-5|TRBV20-1|.|TRBD2
CSARELTSGKETQYF
TGCAGTGCTAGAGAACTGACTAGCGGAAAAGAGACCCAGTACTTC
>TRBJ1-1|TRBV9|few|.
CASNSGTPNTEAFF
TGTGCCAGCAACTCCGGGACCCCGAACACTGAAGCTTTCTTT
>TRBJ1-1|TRBV4-2|.|.
CASSQEGATGPNTEAFF
TGTGCCAGCAGCCAAGAGGGGGCGACTGGACCGAACACTGAAGCTTTCTTT